Reported below is one T cell receptor (beta chain). This sample is part of a study of blood T cell repertoires in COVID-19. Study at large: PBMCs, B-cell-depleted T cells, or T cells provided the cDNA or gDNA that made up the material.

Two negative PCRs, clearance, or symptom resolution were required of recovered Cohort 3 donors. The protocol was immunoSEQ multiplex PCR, while the TCRdb copy is restricted to in-frame clones and leaves out a portion. The data hold 490,000 or so clones, with 88% observed a single time. V gave up 2 bases and J gave up 0 bases, with 23 bases separating them. The V gene's germline CDR1 is MGHRA and CDR2 YSYEKL. CDR3 length: 20 amino acids. This TCR was sampled from a woman between 55 and 75 years old who had recovered from COVID-19. Sequenced input: PBMCs or T cells enriched from blood (not recorded which). The chain links TRBV4-1 to TRBJ1-3; no clear D gene. The CDR3 DNA reads TGCGCCAGCAGCCAACCCCTTCTACCGGGATCTCTCAGCTCTGGAAACACCATATATTTT. It translates to CASSQPLLPGSLSSGNTIYF.